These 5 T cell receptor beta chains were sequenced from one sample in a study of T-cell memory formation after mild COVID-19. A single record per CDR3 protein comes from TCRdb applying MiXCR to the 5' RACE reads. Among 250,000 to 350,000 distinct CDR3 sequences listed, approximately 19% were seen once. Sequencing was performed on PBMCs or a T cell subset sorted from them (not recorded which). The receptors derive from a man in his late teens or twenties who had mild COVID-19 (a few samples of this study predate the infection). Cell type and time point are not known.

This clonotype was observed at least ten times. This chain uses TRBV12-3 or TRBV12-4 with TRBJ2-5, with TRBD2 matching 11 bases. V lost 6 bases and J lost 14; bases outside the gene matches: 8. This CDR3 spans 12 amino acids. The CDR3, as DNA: TGTGCCAGCAGCCCCAATGGACTAGCGGGTTACTTC. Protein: CASSPNGLAGYF.

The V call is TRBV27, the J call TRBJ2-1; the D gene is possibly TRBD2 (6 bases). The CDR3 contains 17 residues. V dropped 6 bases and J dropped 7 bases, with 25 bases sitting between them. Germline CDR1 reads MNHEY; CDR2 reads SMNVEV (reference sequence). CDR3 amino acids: CASSQPTSRRGCNEQFF. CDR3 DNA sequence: TGTGCCAGCAGCCAACCAACTTCTAGGCGGGGTTGTAATGAGCAGTTCTTC.

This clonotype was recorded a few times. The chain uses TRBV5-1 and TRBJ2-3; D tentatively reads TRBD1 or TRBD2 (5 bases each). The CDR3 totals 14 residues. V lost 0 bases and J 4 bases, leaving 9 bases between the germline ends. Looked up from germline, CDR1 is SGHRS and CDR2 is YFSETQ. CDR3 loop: CASSLDGTPDTQYF. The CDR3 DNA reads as TGCGCCAGCAGCTTGGACGGGACCCCAGATACGCAGTATTTT.

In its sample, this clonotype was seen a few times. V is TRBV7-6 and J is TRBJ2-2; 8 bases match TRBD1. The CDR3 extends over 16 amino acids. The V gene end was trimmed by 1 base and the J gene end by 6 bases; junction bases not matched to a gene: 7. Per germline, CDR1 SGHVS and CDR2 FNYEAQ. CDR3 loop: CASSLVSRGHPGELFF. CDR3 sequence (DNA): TGTGCCAGCAGCTTAGTCAGCAGGGGGCATCCCGGGGAGCTGTTTTTT.

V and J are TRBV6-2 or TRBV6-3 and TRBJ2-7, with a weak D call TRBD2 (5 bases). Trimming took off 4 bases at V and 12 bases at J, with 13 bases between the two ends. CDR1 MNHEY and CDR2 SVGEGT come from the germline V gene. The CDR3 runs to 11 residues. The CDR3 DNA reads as TGTGCCAGCAGTTCGTCCCAGCGGCGGTACGTC. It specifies CASSSSQRRYV.